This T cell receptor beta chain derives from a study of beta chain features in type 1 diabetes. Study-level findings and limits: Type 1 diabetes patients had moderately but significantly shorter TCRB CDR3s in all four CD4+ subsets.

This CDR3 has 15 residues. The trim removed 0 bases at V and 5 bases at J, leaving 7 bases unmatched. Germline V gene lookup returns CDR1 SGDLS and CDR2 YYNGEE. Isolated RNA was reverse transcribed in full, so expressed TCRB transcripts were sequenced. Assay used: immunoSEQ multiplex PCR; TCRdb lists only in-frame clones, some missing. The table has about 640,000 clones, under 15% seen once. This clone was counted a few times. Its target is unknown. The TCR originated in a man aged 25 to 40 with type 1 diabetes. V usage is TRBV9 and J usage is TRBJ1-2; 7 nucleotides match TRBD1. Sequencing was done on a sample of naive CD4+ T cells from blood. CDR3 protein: CASSVGGTVSYGYTF. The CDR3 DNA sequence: TGTGCCAGCAGCGTAGGTGGGACAGTCTCATATGGCTACACCTTC.